Each of the 11 T cell receptor beta chains below was sequenced from the same sample in a study of shared clonotypes between healthy human individuals. Sequenced by immunoSEQ multiplex PCR; TCRdb stores in-frame clones only, minus some. In the table there are about 2.1 million clones, about 92% of which are singletons. Terminally differentiated effector memory CD45RA+ cells were excluded by CCR7 positive selection of CD45RO-negative cells. The sequenced material came from naive CD8+ T cells from PBMCs. The receptors derive from a man younger than 30 in good health. Some clones in this sample may be carry-over from other donors' samples.

J is TRBJ2-2 and V is TRBV4-3; 11 bases are shared with TRBD2. V lost 1 base and J lost 4; bases outside the gene matches: 2. Germline V lookup: CDR1 LGHNA, CDR2 YSLEER. The CDR3 runs to 16 residues. CDR3 DNA: TGCGCCAGCAGCCAAGGACTAGCGGGGTTCACCGGGGAGCTGTTTTTT. It specifies CASSQGLAGFTGELFF.

This chain links TRBV19 with TRBJ1-4; maybe TRBD1 (5 bases). This CDR3 is 15 amino acids long. Germline V gene sequence: CDR1 LNHDA, CDR2 SQIVND (reference sequence). Trimming pared 4 bases from V and 6 bases from J, leaving 15 bases between. Here the CDR3 reads CASSTYEGRDEKLFF. The CDR3 DNA is TGTGCCAGTAGTACCTACGAGGGACGAGATGAAAAACTGTTTTTT.

The chain links TRBV28 to TRBJ2-1, with no clear D. The germline V and J ends were trimmed by 10 bases and 3 bases, with 16 bases remaining between them. CDR1 is MDHEN and CDR2 is SYDVKM in the germline V gene. The CDR3 has 14 amino acids. CDR3 DNA sequence: TGTGCCACCGCTCGCCTAGGCGGCTACAATGAGCAGTTCTTC. It encodes CATARLGGYNEQFF.

The V and J genes are TRBV14 and TRBJ2-1; D unclear. The germline V gene has CDR1 SGHDN and CDR2 FVKESK. The V gene lost 4 bases and the J gene lost 9 bases, with 13 bases spanning the gap. This CDR3 spans 13 amino acids. The CDR3 spells CASSRAGQPEQFF. The CDR3 DNA reads as TGTGCCAGCAGCCGCGCCGGGCAACCTGAGCAGTTCTTC.

V gene TRBV2 combines with J gene TRBJ2-1; 8 bases map to TRBD2. Germline CDR1 SNHLY, CDR2 FYNNEI. The CDR3 runs 15 residues. Trimming at V came to 6 bases and at J to 8 bases, leaving 12 bases not matched to a gene. CDR3 amino acids: CASRFEAGLGYEQFF. In nucleotides, the CDR3 is TGTGCCAGCAGATTCGAGGCGGGACTAGGATATGAGCAGTTCTTC.

This chain connects TRBV5-1 to TRBJ2-1, with TRBD2 identical over 10 bases. V was clipped by 4 bases and J by 6 bases; unmatched bases: 4. This CDR3 has 14 amino acids. Germline assignment: CDR1 SGHRS and CDR2 YFSETQ. The CDR3 region has the DNA TGCGCCAGCAGCCCGGGACTAGCGTTCAATGAGCAGTTCTTC. It codes for CASSPGLAFNEQFF. Based on the CDR3 plus reference TRBV5-1 and TRBJ2-1, the full variable domain is KAGVTQTPRYLIKTRGQQVTLSCSPISGHRSVSWYQQTPGQGLQFLFEYFSETQRNKGNFPGRFSGRQFSNSRSEMNVSTLELGDSALYLCASSPGLAFNEQFFGPGTRLTVL.

As concerns this clone: Other DNA variants within this sample encode the same CDR3. J is TRBJ2-7 and V is TRBV5-1, with unresolved D. CDR3 length: 13 residues. Between the trimmed V and J ends, which lost 4 bases and 0 bases, there was a span of 8 bases. Germline CDR1 and CDR2: SGHRS and YFSETQ. The CDR3 DNA reads as TGCGCCAGCAGCCTGGCAGTCTCCTACGAGCAGTACTTC. It yields the protein CASSLAVSYEQYF.

The rearrangement joins TRBV27 to TRBJ1-3; D gene uncertain. V lost 6 bases and J 2 bases, leaving 14 bases between the germline ends. Germline-derived CDR1 and CDR2 are MNHEY and SMNVEV (reference sequence). The CDR3 sequence is 15 residues long. This CDR3 reads CASSPHRKAGNTIYF. CDR3 DNA: TGTGCCAGCAGCCCACATCGTAAGGCTGGAAACACCATATATTTT.

The chain has TRBV14 and TRBJ2-7; D call uncertain. Germline CDR1 and CDR2: SGHDN and FVKESK. The V and J ends lost 4 bases and 2 bases respectively, with 24 bases between them. There are 18 residues in the CDR3. The CDR3 here is CASSPFPKVHKLPYEQYF. CDR3 nucleotides: TGTGCCAGCAGCCCCTTTCCCAAGGTCCACAAATTGCCCTACGAGCAGTACTTC.

This chain uses TRBV7-9 with TRBJ1-1; perhaps TRBD1 as D (5 bases). Germline-derived CDR1 and CDR2 are SEHNR and FQNEAQ (reference sequence). The CDR3 loop spans 16 amino acids. Between the trimmed V and J ends, which lost 1 base and 3 bases, there was a span of 15 bases. CDR3 loop: CASSLGLGGRDTEAFF. In DNA, the CDR3 is TGTGCCAGCAGCTTAGGGCTCGGGGGTAGGGACACTGAAGCTTTCTTT. Complete variable domain (other parts from reference TRBV7-9 and TRBJ1-1): DTGVSQNPRHKITKRGQNVTFRCDPISEHNRLYWYRQTLGQGPEFLTYFQNEAQLEKSRLLSDRFSAERPKGSFSTLEIQRTEQGDSAMYLCASSLGLGGRDTEAFFGQGTRLTVV.

This clone was observed once. The V call is TRBV9, the J call TRBJ1-2, with TRBD1 matching over 8 bases. The trim removed 0 bases at V and 8 bases at J, leaving 9 bases unmatched. CDR3 length: 15 amino acids. Germline-derived CDR1 and CDR2 are SGDLS and YYNGEE. The CDR3 coding sequence is TGTGCCAGCAGCGTAGGAGGACAGGGTTCCGACGGCTACACCTTC. It translates to CASSVGGQGSDGYTF. Variable domain in full (rest from reference TRBV9 and TRBJ1-2): DSGVTQTPKHLITATGQRVTLRCSPRSGDLSVYWYQQSLDQGLQFLIQYYNGEERAKGNILERFSAQQFPDLHSELNLSSLELGDSALYFCASSVGGQGSDGYTFGSGTRLTVV.